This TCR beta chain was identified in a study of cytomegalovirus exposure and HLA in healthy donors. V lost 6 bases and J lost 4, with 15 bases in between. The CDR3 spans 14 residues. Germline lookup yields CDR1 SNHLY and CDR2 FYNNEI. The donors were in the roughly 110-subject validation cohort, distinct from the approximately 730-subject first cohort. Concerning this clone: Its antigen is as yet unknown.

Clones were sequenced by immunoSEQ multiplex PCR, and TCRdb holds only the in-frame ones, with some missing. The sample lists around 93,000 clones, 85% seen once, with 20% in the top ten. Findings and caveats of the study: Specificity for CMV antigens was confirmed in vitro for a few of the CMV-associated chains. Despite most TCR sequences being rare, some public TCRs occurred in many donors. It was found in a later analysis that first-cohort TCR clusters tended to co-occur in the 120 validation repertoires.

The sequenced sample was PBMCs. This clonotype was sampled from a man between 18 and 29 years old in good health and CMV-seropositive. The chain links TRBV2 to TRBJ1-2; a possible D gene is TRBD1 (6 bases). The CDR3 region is CASRLQGAGYGYTF. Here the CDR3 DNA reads TGTGCCAGCAGACTACAGGGTGCGGGCTATGGCTACACCTTC.